This T cell receptor (beta chain) was identified in a study of breast tumors, draining lymph nodes, adjacent tissues. Overall study results and limits: The data were judged consistent with most tumor T cells coming from lymph node and expanding in tumor. Tumor TCR diversity was below lymph nodes but above nontumor tissue.

The lymph nodes were axillary draining lymph nodes from breast cancer patients. MiXCR, run by TCRdb on the multiplex PCR reads, gives a single entry per CDR3 protein. This table has 150,000 to 200,000 distinct CDR3 sequences, roughly a third appearing once. As for this clonotype: Its antigen remains unidentified.

This CDR3 has 17 residues. Trimming shortened V by 0 bases and J by 3 bases, and 15 bases separated the two germline ends. Germline V gene lookup returns CDR1 LGHNA and CDR2 YNFKEQ. The V and J genes are TRBV4-2 and TRBJ2-1; D is perhaps TRBD1 or TRBD2 (5 bases each). The TCR sequence derives from a female donor with breast cancer. Some clones in this sample may be carry-over from other donors' samples. Source material: axillary lymph node tissue. The CDR3 sequence is CASSQDQGPYGYNEQFF. The CDR3 nucleotides are TGTGCCAGCAGCCAAGATCAGGGACCCTATGGCTACAATGAGCAGTTCTTC.